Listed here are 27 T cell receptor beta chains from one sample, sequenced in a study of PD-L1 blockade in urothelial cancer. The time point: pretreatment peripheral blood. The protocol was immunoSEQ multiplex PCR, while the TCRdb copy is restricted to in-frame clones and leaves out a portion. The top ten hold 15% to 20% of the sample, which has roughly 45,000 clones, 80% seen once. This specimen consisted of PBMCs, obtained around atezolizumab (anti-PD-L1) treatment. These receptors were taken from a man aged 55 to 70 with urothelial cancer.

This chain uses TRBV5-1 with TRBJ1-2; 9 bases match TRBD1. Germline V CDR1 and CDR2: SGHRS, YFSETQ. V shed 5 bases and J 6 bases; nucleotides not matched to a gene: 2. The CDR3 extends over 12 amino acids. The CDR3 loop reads CASRQGANGYTF. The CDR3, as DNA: TGCGCCAGCAGACAGGGGGCCAATGGCTACACCTTC.

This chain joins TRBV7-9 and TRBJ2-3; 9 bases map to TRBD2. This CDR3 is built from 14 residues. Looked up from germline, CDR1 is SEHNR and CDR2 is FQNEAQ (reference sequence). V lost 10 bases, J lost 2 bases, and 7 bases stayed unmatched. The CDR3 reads CAIAAGGDTDTQYF. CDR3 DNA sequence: TGTGCCATCGCAGCGGGAGGCGACACAGATACGCAGTATTTT.

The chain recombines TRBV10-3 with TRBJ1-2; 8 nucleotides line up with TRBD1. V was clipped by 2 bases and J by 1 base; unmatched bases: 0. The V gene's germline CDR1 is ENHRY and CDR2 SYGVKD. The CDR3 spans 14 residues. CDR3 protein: CAISEDRGNYGYTF. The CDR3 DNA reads TGTGCCATCAGTGAGGACAGGGGTAACTATGGCTACACCTTC.

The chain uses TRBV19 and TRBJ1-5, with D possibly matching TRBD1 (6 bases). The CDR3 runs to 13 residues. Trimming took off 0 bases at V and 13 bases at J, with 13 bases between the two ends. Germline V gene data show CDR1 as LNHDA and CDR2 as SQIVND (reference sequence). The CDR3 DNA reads TGTGCCAGTAGTATAGACTTCACAGGGATTCAGCATTTT. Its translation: CASSIDFTGIQHF.

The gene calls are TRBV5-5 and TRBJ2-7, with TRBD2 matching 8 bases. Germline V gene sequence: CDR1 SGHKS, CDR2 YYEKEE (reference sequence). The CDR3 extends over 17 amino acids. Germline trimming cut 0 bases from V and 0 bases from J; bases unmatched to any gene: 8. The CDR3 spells CASSLVSSGFSSYEQYF. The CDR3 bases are TGTGCCAGCAGCTTGGTGTCTAGCGGGTTCAGCTCCTACGAGCAGTACTTC. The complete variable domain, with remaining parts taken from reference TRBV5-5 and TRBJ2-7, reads DAGVTQSPTHLIKTRGQQVTLRCSPISGHKSVSWYQQVLGQGPQFIFQYYEKEERGRGNFPDRFSARQFPNYSSELNVNALLLGDSALYLCASSLVSSGFSSYEQYFGPGTRLTVT.

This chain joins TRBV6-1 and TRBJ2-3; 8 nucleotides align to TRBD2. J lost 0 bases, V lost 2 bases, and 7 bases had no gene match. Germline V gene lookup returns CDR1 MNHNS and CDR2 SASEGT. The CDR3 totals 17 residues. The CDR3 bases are TGTGCCAGCAGTGAAAGAGTAGCGGGGTTTAGCACAGATACGCAGTATTTT. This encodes CASSERVAGFSTDTQYF.

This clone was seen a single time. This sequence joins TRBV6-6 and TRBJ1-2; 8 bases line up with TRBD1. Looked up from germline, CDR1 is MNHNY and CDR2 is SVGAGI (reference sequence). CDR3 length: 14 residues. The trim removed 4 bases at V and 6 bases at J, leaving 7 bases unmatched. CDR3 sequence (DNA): TGTGCCAGCAGTTGGGACAGGAGGGTAGATGGCTACACCTTC. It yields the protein CASSWDRRVDGYTF.

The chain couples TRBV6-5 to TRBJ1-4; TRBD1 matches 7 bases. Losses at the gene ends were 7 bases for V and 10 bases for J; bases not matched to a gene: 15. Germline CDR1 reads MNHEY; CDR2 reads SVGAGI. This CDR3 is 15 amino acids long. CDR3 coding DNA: TGTGCCAGCACCGCCCGAGGGGGCCCCAGAGGAAAACTGTTTTTT. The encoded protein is CASTARGGPRGKLFF.

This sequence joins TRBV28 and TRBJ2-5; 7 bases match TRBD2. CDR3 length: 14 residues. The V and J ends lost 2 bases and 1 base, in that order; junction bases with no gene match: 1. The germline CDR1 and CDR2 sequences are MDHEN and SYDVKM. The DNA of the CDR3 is TGTGCCAGCAGTTTAGGGGGGGGCCAAGAGACCCAGTACTTC. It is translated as CASSLGGGQETQYF. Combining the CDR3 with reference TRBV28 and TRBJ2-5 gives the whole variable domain DVKVTQSSRYLVKRTGEKVFLECVQDMDHENMFWYRQDPGLGLRLIYFSYDVKMKEKGDIPEGYSVSREKKERFSLILESASTNQTSMYLCASSLGGGQETQYFGPGTRLLVL.

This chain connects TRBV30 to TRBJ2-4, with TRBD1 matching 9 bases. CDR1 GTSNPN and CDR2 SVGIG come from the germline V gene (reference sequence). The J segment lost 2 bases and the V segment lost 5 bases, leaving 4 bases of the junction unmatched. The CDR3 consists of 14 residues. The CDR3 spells CAWGTGTTKNIQYF. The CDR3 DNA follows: TGTGCCTGGGGGACAGGGACGACCAAAAACATTCAGTACTTC.

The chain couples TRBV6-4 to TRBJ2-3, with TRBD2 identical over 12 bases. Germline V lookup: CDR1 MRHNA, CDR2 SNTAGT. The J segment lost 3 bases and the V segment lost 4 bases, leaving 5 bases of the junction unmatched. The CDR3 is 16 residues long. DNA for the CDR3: TGTGCCAGCAGTGTAGGACTAGCGGGAAATACAGATACGCAGTATTTT. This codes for CASSVGLAGNTDTQYF.

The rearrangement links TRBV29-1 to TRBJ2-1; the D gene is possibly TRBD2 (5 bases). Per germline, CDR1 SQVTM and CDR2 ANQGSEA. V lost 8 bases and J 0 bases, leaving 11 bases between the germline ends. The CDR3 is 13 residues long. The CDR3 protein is CSSGGGSYNEQFF. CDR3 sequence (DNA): TGCAGCTCCGGAGGCGGCTCCTACAATGAGCAGTTCTTC.

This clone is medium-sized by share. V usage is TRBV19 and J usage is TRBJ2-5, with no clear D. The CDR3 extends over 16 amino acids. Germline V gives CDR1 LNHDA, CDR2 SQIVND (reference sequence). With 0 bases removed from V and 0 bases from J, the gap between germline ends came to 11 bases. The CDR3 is CASSIDLENYQETQYF. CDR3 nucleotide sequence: TGTGCCAGTAGTATAGATCTTGAGAATTACCAAGAGACCCAGTACTTC. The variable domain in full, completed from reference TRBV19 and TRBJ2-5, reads DGGITQSPKYLFRKEGQNVTLSCEQNLNHDAMYWYRQDPGQGLRLIYYSQIVNDFQKGDIAEGYSVSREKKESFPLTVTSAQKNPTAFYLCASSIDLENYQETQYFGPGTRLLVL.

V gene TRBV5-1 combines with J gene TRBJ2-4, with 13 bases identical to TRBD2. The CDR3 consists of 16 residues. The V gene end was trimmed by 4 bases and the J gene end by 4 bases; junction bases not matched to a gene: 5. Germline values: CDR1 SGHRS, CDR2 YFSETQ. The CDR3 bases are TGCGCCAGCAGCCATGGACTAGCGGGGGAAAAAAACATTCAGTACTTC. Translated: CASSHGLAGEKNIQYF.

The CDR3 sequence is CASGLGQKETQYF. The CDR3 bases are TGTGCCAGTGGCTTAGGGCAGAAAGAGACCCAGTACTTC. The V gene is TRBV11-2, the J gene TRBJ2-5; D call uncertain. Germline V CDR1 and CDR2: SGHAT, FQNNGV. This CDR3 is built from 13 residues. V was cut by 9 bases and J by 3 bases, with 14 bases left in between. Filled out from reference TRBV11-2 and TRBJ2-5, the complete variable domain reads EAGVAQSPRYKIIEKRQSVAFWCNPISGHATLYWYQQILGQGPKLLIQFQNNGVVDDSQLPKDRFSAERLKGVDSTLKIQPAKLEDSAVYLCASGLGQKETQYFGPGTRLLVL.

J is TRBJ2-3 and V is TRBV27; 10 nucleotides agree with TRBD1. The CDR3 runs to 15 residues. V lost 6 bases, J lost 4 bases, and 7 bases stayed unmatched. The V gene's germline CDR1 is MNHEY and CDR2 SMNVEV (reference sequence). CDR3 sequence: CASSATGGSADTQYF. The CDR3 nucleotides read TGTGCCAGCAGCGCGACAGGGGGCAGCGCAGATACGCAGTATTTT.

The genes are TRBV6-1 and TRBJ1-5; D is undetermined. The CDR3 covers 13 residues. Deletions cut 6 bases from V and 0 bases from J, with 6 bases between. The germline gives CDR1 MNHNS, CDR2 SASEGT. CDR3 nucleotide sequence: TGTGCCAGCAGCGTAATTAGCAATCAGCCCCAGCATTTT. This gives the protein CASSVISNQPQHF.

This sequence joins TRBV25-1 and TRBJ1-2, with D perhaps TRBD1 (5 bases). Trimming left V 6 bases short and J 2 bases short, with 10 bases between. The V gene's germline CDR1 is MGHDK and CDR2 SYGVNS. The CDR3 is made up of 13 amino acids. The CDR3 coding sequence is TGTGCCAGCAGCGTCCCAGGGAACTATGGCTACACCTTC. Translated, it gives CASSVPGNYGYTF.

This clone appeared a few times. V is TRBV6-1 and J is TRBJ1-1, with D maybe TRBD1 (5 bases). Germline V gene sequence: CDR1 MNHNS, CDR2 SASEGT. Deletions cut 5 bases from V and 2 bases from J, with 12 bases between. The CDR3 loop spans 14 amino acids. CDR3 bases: TGTGCCAGCAGTACTCAGGGCTACAACACTGAAGCTTTCTTT. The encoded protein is CASSTQGYNTEAFF.

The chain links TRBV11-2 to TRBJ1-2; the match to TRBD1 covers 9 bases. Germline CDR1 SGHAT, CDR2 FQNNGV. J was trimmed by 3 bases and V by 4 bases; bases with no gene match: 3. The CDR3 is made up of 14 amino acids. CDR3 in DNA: TGTGCCAGCAGCTCCGGGACAGGGTACTATGGCTACACCTTC. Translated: CASSSGTGYYGYTF.

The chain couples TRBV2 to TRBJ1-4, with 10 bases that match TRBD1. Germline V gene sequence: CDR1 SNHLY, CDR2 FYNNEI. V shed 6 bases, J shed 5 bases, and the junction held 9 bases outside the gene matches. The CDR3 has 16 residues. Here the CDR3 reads CASSLPTGQGNEKLFF. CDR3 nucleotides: TGTGCCAGCAGCTTACCGACGGGACAGGGGAATGAAAAACTGTTTTTT.

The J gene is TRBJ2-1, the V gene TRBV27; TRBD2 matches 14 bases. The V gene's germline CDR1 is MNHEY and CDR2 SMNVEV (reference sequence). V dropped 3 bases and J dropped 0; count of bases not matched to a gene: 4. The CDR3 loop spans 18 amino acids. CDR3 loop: CASSLGLAGVGSYNEQFF. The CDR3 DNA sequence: TGTGCCAGCAGTTTGGGACTAGCGGGAGTTGGCTCCTACAATGAGCAGTTCTTC.

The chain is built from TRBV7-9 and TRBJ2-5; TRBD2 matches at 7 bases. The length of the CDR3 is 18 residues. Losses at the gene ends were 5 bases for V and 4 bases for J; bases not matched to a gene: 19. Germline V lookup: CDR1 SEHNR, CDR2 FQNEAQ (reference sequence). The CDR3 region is CASSPDVSAGDVRETQYF. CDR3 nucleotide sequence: TGTGCCAGCAGCCCCGACGTCTCGGCGGGAGATGTTAGAGAGACCCAGTACTTC. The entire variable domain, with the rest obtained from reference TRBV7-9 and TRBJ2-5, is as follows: DTGVSQNPRHKITKRGQNVTFRCDPISEHNRLYWYRQTLGQGPEFLTYFQNEAQLEKSRLLSDRFSAERPKGSFSTLEIQRTEQGDSAMYLCASSPDVSAGDVRETQYFGPGTRLLVL.

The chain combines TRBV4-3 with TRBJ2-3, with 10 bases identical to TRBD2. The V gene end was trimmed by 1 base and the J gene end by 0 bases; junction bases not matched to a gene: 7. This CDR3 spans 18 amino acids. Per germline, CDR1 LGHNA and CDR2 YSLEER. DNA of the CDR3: TGCGCCAGCAGCCAAGGCCTAGCGGGAGTTTTGAGCACAGATACGCAGTATTTT. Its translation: CASSQGLAGVLSTDTQYF.

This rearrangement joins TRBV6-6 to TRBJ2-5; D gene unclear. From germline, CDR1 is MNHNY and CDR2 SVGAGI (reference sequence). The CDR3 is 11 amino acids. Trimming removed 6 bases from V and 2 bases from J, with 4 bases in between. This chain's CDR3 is CASSAQETQYF. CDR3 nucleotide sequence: TGTGCCAGCAGCGCGCAAGAGACCCAGTACTTC.

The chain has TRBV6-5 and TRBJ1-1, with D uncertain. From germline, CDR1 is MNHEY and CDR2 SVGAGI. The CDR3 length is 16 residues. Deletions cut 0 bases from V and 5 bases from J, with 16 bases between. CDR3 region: CASSYSRVSRPTEAFF. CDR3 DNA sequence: TGTGCCAGCAGTTACTCCCGGGTCAGCCGGCCGACTGAAGCTTTCTTT.

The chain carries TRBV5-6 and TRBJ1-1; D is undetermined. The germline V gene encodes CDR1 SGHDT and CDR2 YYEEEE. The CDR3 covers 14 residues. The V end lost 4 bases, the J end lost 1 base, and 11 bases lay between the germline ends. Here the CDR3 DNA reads TGTGCCAGCAGCAGATACGCGGCGAACACTGAAGCTTTCTTT. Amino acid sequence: CASSRYAANTEAFF.